This TCR beta chain comes out of a study of cytomegalovirus exposure and HLA in healthy donors. The PCR used 60 Vbeta and 13 Jbeta primers. Using immunoSEQ multiplex PCR, the repertoire was profiled, and TCRdb retains in-frame clones only, with some absent. The sample holds roughly 40,000 clones. The CDR3 runs to 16 residues. Per the germline V gene, CDR1 is ENHRY and CDR2 is SYGVKD. Trimming stripped 10 bases from V and 0 bases from J, with 19 bases between. In the case of this clone: Its antigen is not known.

General observations from the study: An observed cluster of highly shared sequence variants was recorded as a likely sequencing artifact.

The sample comprised PBMCs. The V call is TRBV10-3, the J call TRBJ1-5; TRBD1 might be the D (5 bases). This TCR came from a young man in good health and CMV-seronegative. This CDR3 is CATQPGSGYSNQPQHF. As DNA, the CDR3 is TGTGCCACCCAACCAGGGTCAGGGTATAGCAATCAGCCCCAGCATTTT.